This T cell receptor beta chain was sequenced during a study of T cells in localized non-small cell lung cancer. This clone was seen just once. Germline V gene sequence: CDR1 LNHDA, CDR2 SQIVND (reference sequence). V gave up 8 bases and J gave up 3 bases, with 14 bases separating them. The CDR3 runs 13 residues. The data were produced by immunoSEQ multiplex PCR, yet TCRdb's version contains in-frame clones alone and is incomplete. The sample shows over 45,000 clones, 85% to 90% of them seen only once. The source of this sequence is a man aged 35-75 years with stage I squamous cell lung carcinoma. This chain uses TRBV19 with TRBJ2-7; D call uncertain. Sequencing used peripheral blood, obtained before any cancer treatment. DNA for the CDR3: TGTGCCAGTTCTCCGGGTGGGGACTACGAGCAGTACTTC. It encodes CASSPGGDYEQYF.